This entry is about one T cell receptor beta chain. Per the authors' pipeline: Cell counts per sample came from amplifying reference gene primers. The repertoire was sequenced with immunoSEQ multiplex PCR; TCRdb's copy has only in-frame clones and lacks some. V, J and clone size derive from that table, while D and trimming were established from the DNA sequence. The sample lists under 200,000 clones; more than 75% were seen once. CDR3 length equals 12 residues. Trimming cost V 7 bases and J 4 bases, with 8 bases left between them. The sample is drawn from a study of blood T cell repertoires in COVID-19. Turning to the study itself: T cells, B-cell-depleted T cells, or PBMCs provided the cDNA or gDNA that served as material.

The rearrangement joins TRBV12-3 or TRBV12-4 to TRBJ1-5; possibly TRBD1 for D (5 bases). The source of this sequence is a man younger than 35 with active or convalescent COVID-19. The material sequenced was peripheral blood. The CDR3 loop reads CASNAGNQPQHF. The CDR3 DNA is TGTGCCAGCAACGCAGGGAATCAGCCCCAGCATTTT.